The 20 T cell receptor beta chains reported below all come from one sample, sequenced in a study of control samples from healthy donors and cancer patients. TCRdb's copy holds only in-frame clones and misses some; the assay was immunoSEQ multiplex PCR. The sample includes some 120,000 clones, roughly 84% of them seen just once. Specimen: blood. The source is a man aged 45-65 years in good health.

This chain uses TRBV3-1 (or the pseudogene TRBV3-2) with TRBJ2-5; 8 nucleotides match TRBD2. Germline V gene sequence: CDR1 LGHDT, CDR2 YNNKEL (reference sequence). After removal of 4 bases from V and 0 bases from J, the junction contained 10 bases not matched to a gene. The CDR3 has 17 amino acids. The CDR3 nucleotides read TGTGCCAGCAGCCCTCCGGCGCGGGGGGACGACCAAGAGACCCAGTACTTC. Amino acids: CASSPPARGDDQETQYF.

The rearrangement joins TRBV3-1 (or the pseudogene TRBV3-2) to TRBJ2-1, with 8 bases aligning to TRBD2. V dropped 3 bases and J dropped 0; count of bases not matched to a gene: 4. CDR1 LGHDT and CDR2 YNNKEL come from the germline V gene (reference sequence). This CDR3 has 16 amino acids. The chain's CDR3 is CASSHSGVSSYNEQFF. DNA of the CDR3: TGTGCCAGCAGCCATAGCGGGGTTAGCTCCTACAATGAGCAGTTCTTC.

A few counts support this clone. The gene calls are TRBV9 and TRBJ1-3, with D perhaps TRBD1 (5 bases). The CDR3 is 14 residues long. CDR1 is SGDLS and CDR2 is YYNGEE in the germline V gene. V lost 4 bases, J lost 4 bases, and 12 bases lay in between. DNA for the CDR3: TGTGCCAGCAGCCCCGACAGAACGGGAAACACCATATATTTT. Translating it yields CASSPDRTGNTIYF.

The chain carries TRBV5-6 and TRBJ2-5; D is perhaps TRBD1 (5 bases). The CDR3 runs 15 residues. Germline V gives CDR1 SGHDT, CDR2 YYEEEE. The V and J ends lost 5 bases and 3 bases respectively, with 17 bases between them. The CDR3 coding sequence is TGTGCCAGCAGGTACAGGAAGGACGTGGAAGAGACCCAGTACTTC. Translated, it gives CASRYRKDVEETQYF.

The chain carries TRBV18 and TRBJ1-3, with D unresolved. The CDR3 has 13 residues. V was cut by 10 bases and J by 5 bases, with 15 bases left in between. The germline V gene has CDR1 KGHSH and CDR2 LQKENI. CDR3 protein: CATTDNRRNTIYF. DNA for the CDR3: TGTGCCACCACAGACAATCGGAGAAACACCATATATTTT.

This clone has just a few counts. The chain has TRBV2 and TRBJ2-7; 9 nucleotides line up with TRBD2. This CDR3 contains 15 residues. The ends lost 6 bases at V and 0 bases at J; junction bases unmatched: 6. The germline CDR1 and CDR2 sequences are SNHLY and FYNNEI. The CDR3 bases are TGTGCCAGCAGGCGGGAGGGACTGAGCTCCTACGAGCAGTACTTC. Its protein is CASRREGLSSYEQYF. Together with reference TRBV2 and TRBJ2-7, the CDR3 gives the full variable domain: EPEVTQTPSHQVTQMGQEVILRCVPISNHLYFYWYRQILGQKVEFLVSFYNNEISEKSEIFDDQFSVERPDGSNFTLKIRSTKLEDSAMYFCASRREGLSSYEQYFGPGTRLTVT.

The chain uses TRBV6-5 and TRBJ2-3, with a tentative D call TRBD1 (6 bases). This CDR3 is 15 amino acids long. CDR1 is MNHEY, CDR2 SVGAGI, per germline. The germline V and J ends were trimmed by 6 bases and 0 bases, with 13 bases remaining between them. CDR3 in amino acids: CASSLGTKSTDTQYF. CDR3 sequence (DNA): TGTGCCAGCAGCCTCGGGACAAAGAGCACAGATACGCAGTATTTT.

This chain uses TRBV5-4 with TRBJ2-7, with D perhaps TRBD2 (5 bases). Per germline, CDR1 SGHNT and CDR2 YYREEE (reference sequence). V dropped 0 bases and J dropped 3 bases, with 13 bases sitting between them. This CDR3 comprises 15 residues. The DNA for the CDR3 is TGTGCCAGCAGCTTGGAAGGCGGTCGGGGCTACGAGCAGTACTTC. It codes for CASSLEGGRGYEQYF.

The V and J genes are TRBV7-2 and TRBJ1-1; maybe TRBD1 (6 bases). The germline V gene has CDR1 SGHTA and CDR2 FQGNSA. There are 15 residues in the CDR3. Trimming took 6 bases from V and 0 from J, leaving 14 bases between them. CDR3 DNA sequence: TGTGCCAGCAGTAAGATTGACAGGATGAACACTGAAGCTTTCTTT. Translated: CASSKIDRMNTEAFF.

The chain recombines TRBV5-1 with TRBJ1-1; D uncertain. The ends were cut back, 0 bases at V and 3 bases at J, with 12 bases in the middle. The CDR3 spans 15 residues. Germline V gives CDR1 SGHRS, CDR2 YFSETQ. CDR3 residues: CASSLVYSSDTEAFF. The CDR3 DNA is TGCGCCAGCAGCTTGGTCTACAGCTCGGACACTGAAGCTTTCTTT.

V gene TRBV19 combines with J gene TRBJ2-2; tentatively, D is TRBD1 (5 bases). Per germline, CDR1 LNHDA and CDR2 SQIVND (reference sequence). The V end was cut by 5 bases, the J end by 0 bases, with 16 bases between. The CDR3 contains 17 residues. Here the CDR3 reads CASSSGHSGANTGELFF. CDR3 coding DNA: TGTGCCAGTAGTTCCGGACATTCTGGGGCGAACACCGGGGAGCTGTTTTTT.

The chain joins TRBV3-1 (or the pseudogene TRBV3-2) to TRBJ1-5; possibly TRBD1 for D (5 bases). V lost 4 bases and J lost 9, with 10 bases in between. The CDR3 totals 12 residues. Germline V gene data show CDR1 as LGHDT and CDR2 as YNNKEL (reference sequence). The CDR3 region has the DNA TGTGCCAGCAGCCGAGGGGTGGCGCCCCAGCATTTT. Residues: CASSRGVAPQHF.

This clone was seen a few times. The V call is TRBV25-1, the J call TRBJ1-2; no reliable D call. The CDR3 runs to 14 residues. Germline CDR1 is MGHDK and CDR2 is SYGVNS. Trimming stripped 1 base from V and 4 bases from J, with 10 bases between. The CDR3 reads CASSESSGIYGYTF. As DNA, the CDR3 is TGTGCCAGCAGTGAATCGTCAGGAATCTATGGCTACACCTTC.

V gene TRBV2 combines with J gene TRBJ1-4; no definite D call. Trimming pared 5 bases from V and 15 bases from J, leaving 19 bases between. The length of the CDR3 is 13 residues. The germline gives CDR1 SNHLY, CDR2 FYNNEI. The CDR3 loop is CASSSDNGQALFF. The CDR3 region has the DNA TGTGCCAGCAGTTCTGACAACGGCCAAGCATTGTTTTTT.

The chain couples TRBV29-1 to TRBJ2-1; D possibly matches TRBD1 or TRBD2 (5 bases each). Trimming removed 0 bases at V and 0 bases at J, with 9 bases between. The CDR3 is made up of 15 amino acids. CDR1 and CDR2 from the germline V gene are SQVTM and ANQGSEA. This CDR3 is CSVEDPGSSYNEQFF. The CDR3 nucleotides are TGCAGCGTTGAAGACCCAGGGAGCTCCTACAATGAGCAGTTCTTC.

V gene TRBV4-1 combines with J gene TRBJ1-2; D possibly corresponds to TRBD1 (6 bases). CDR1 is MGHRA and CDR2 is YSYEKL in the germline V gene. The length of the CDR3 is 15 residues. Trimming shortened V by 1 base and J by 7 bases, and 16 bases separated the two germline ends. As DNA, the CDR3 is TGCGCCAGCAGCCAAGGGCCCCAGGGGTCGGCTGGCTACACCTTC. It codes for CASSQGPQGSAGYTF.

V is TRBV6-1 and J is TRBJ1-4, with no clear D. Per germline, CDR1 MNHNS and CDR2 SASEGT. The CDR3 has 14 residues. V dropped 0 bases and J dropped 7 bases, with 9 bases sitting between them. In DNA, the CDR3 is TGTGCCAGCAGTGAAGCAGGAGGGATTGAAAAACTGTTTTTT. This sequence encodes CASSEAGGIEKLFF.

The gene calls are TRBV19 and TRBJ1-3; D is uncertain. The CDR3 has 19 amino acids. Per the germline V gene, CDR1 is LNHDA and CDR2 is SQIVND (reference sequence). V lost 1 base and J 4 bases, leaving 23 bases between the germline ends. The CDR3 DNA sequence: TGTGCCAGTAGTATAGCCAGAAGAAACAAGGCTTTCGCAGGAAACACCATATATTTT. Translation: CASSIARRNKAFAGNTIYF. The complete variable domain, with remaining parts taken from reference TRBV19 and TRBJ1-3, reads DGGITQSPKYLFRKEGQNVTLSCEQNLNHDAMYWYRQDPGQGLRLIYYSQIVNDFQKGDIAEGYSVSREKKESFPLTVTSAQKNPTAFYLCASSIARRNKAFAGNTIYFGEGSWLTVV.

The CDR3, as DNA: TGTGCCAGCAGCCAAGGGGACGGGGCTTACAATGAGCAGTTCTTC. Encoded protein: CASSQGDGAYNEQFF. The rearrangement uses TRBV3-1 (or the pseudogene TRBV3-2) and TRBJ2-1; either TRBD1 or TRBD2 may supply D (5 bases each). CDR3 length: 15 amino acids. Germline values: CDR1 LGHDT, CDR2 YNNKEL (reference sequence). The germline V and J ends were trimmed by 1 base and 4 bases, with 11 bases remaining between them.

This clone came up once. The chain combines TRBV3-1 (or the pseudogene TRBV3-2) with TRBJ2-1; 10 positions agree with TRBD2. V lost 7 bases, J lost 7 bases, and 10 bases stayed unmatched. Germline lookup yields CDR1 LGHDT and CDR2 YNNKEL (reference sequence). This CDR3 spans 15 amino acids. The CDR3 here is CASKEAGGLRNEQFF. CDR3 coding DNA: TGTGCCAGCAAAGAAGCGGGGGGGCTTAGGAATGAGCAGTTCTTC.